This TCR beta chain derives from a study of tissue T cells after allogeneic stem cell transplantation. General study findings and limits: Across patients, clones rarely overlapped, yet motif clusters were shared tissue-specifically. Sampling depth was limited, and the cohort was small and clinically varied.

Turning to this clone: Its specificity is not known. Gene names are mouse gene names. The read gets to within 1 residue of the CDR3 end, and the germline J gene fills in the rest.

Time point reported: mouse harvest day 14 after allogeneic transplant. Tail vein injection delivered 10^7 T-cell-depleted bone marrow cells and 10^6 splenic CD5+ T cells. Mice had MHC-mismatched B6 into BALB/c GVHD, sampled day 7 or 14. TCRbeta CDR3 was sequenced at survey depth with template counts. The table came from immunoSEQ multiplex PCR; TCRdb's copy has only in-frame clones and leaves some out. The sample records 4,500 to 5,500 clones, about 41% being singletons. After removal of 5 bases from V and 1 base from J, the junction contained 5 bases not matched to a gene. Germline V gene sequence: CDR1 SNHLY, CDR2 FYNGKV (reference sequence). The CDR3 contains 15 residues.

Source material: gut tissue. The sequence was obtained from a female BALB/c mouse given C57BL/6 T cells with graft-versus-host disease after an allogeneic hematopoietic cell transplant. V usage is TRBV3 and J usage is TRBJ2-7; the match to TRBD2 covers 10 bases. The CDR3 region is CASSPRLGGSYEQYF. CDR3 DNA (partial): TGTGCCAGCAGCCCTCGACTGGGGGGTTCCTATGAACAGTAC.